This TCR beta chain originates from a study of STAT3 mutations in large granular lymphocyte leukemia. Looking at the study overall: Over half of T-LGLL patients had one or more immunosuppressive regimens. General study findings and limits: Every T-LGLL patient had at least one immunodominant TCRbeta clonotype. All newly emerging clones after therapy were STAT3 wild type.

Produced via immunoSEQ multiplex PCR; TCRdb's table is partial and in-frame only. The sample includes around 30,000 clones, approximately 83% seen only once; the top ten take 10% to 15%. Germline CDR1 is MNHEY and CDR2 is SVGAGI. There are 14 residues in the CDR3. The V and J ends lost 7 bases and 6 bases respectively, with 18 bases between them. Points on this clone: Its target is not known.

Sequencing was performed on peripheral blood mononuclear cells. This TCR came from a man aged 55 to 70 with T-cell large granular lymphocyte leukemia. Some clones in this sample may be carry-over from other donors' samples. J is TRBJ1-1 and V is TRBV6-5; D is uncertain. In nucleotides, the CDR3 is TGTGCCAGCATCCCACCCGCAGGAGGCCCTGAAGCTTTCTTT. Its translation is CASIPPAGGPEAFF.